These 12 T cell receptor beta chains originate from one sample sequenced in a study of blood T cell repertoires in COVID-19. The data were produced by immunoSEQ multiplex PCR, yet TCRdb's version contains in-frame clones alone and is incomplete. The sample has around 300,000 clones, roughly 86% seen once; the top ten hold approximately 2%. The sample consisted of peripheral blood. Every receptor here comes from a woman aged 30 to 39 who had recovered from COVID-19.

The chain is built from TRBV6-5 and TRBJ2-1, with D possibly being TRBD2 (5 bases). Trimming stripped 6 bases from V and 6 bases from J, with 6 bases between. Looked up from germline, CDR1 is MNHEY and CDR2 is SVGAGI. The CDR3 is 11 amino acids. CDR3 sequence: CASREGNEQFF. CDR3 coding DNA: TGTGCCAGCAGAGAGGGCAATGAGCAGTTCTTC.

The CDR3 DNA reads as TGTGCCAGCAGCTCGGGTGTTACCCAGTACTTC. This codes for CASSSGVTQYF. The rearrangement uses TRBV7-3 and TRBJ2-5; D is ambiguous. Germline V lookup: CDR1 SGHTA, CDR2 FQGTGA. V shed 4 bases and J shed 8 bases, with 8 bases lying between them. The CDR3 consists of 11 residues.

V is TRBV6-5 and J is TRBJ1-1, with D maybe TRBD1 (5 bases). Per germline, CDR1 MNHEY and CDR2 SVGAGI. Trimming pared 7 bases from V and 0 bases from J, leaving 15 bases between. The CDR3 length is 15 residues. CDR3 region: CASTAGPAMNTEAFF. The DNA for the CDR3 is TGTGCCAGCACAGCGGGGCCGGCCATGAACACTGAAGCTTTCTTT.

This sequence joins TRBV29-1 and TRBJ1-1; possibly TRBD1 for D (5 bases). CDR3 length equals 12 residues. Between the trimmed V and J ends, which lost 4 bases and 10 bases, there was a span of 16 bases. The germline V gene has CDR1 SQVTM and CDR2 ANQGSEA. For the CDR3, the DNA is TGCAGCGTTGTAGGGAGGGGCGGAGGAGCTTTCTTT. Its translation: CSVVGRGGGAFF.

This rearrangement joins TRBV5-1 to TRBJ1-3; 7 bases fit TRBD1. With V trimmed by 5 bases and J by 2 bases, 10 bases remained unmatched. The CDR3 covers 16 residues. Germline V gene lookup returns CDR1 SGHRS and CDR2 YFSETQ. The CDR3 reads CASRPFLQGTGNTIYF. In DNA, the CDR3 is TGCGCCAGCAGACCTTTCTTACAGGGGACTGGAAACACCATATATTTT.

The chain employs TRBV3-1 (or the pseudogene TRBV3-2) and TRBJ1-1; 9 bases match TRBD1. Germline assignment: CDR1 LGHDT and CDR2 YNNKEL (reference sequence). CDR3 length: 14 residues. Trimming removed 3 bases from V and 3 bases from J; junction bases left unmatched: 2. The DNA for the CDR3 is TGTGCCAGCAGCCAGGGACAGGGTTACACTGAAGCTTTCTTT. It translates to CASSQGQGYTEAFF.

The rearrangement joins TRBV4-1 to TRBJ1-1, with 8 bases matching TRBD1. The CDR3 runs 13 residues. J lost 11 bases, V lost 5 bases, and 10 bases had no gene match. Germline CDR1 is MGHRA and CDR2 is YSYEKL. This CDR3 is CASSIQGVKMAFF. The CDR3 DNA sequence: TGCGCCAGCAGCATACAGGGGGTGAAGATGGCTTTCTTT.

The chain has TRBV7-9 and TRBJ2-1; 9 nucleotides agree with TRBD1. Germline CDR1 and CDR2: SEHNR and FQNEAQ (reference sequence). J was trimmed by 5 bases and V by 3 bases; bases with no gene match: 5. CDR3 length equals 15 residues. CDR3 in DNA: TGTGCCAGCAGCTTGACCGGGACAGGGAACAATGAGCAGTTCTTC. As protein: CASSLTGTGNNEQFF.

The chain carries TRBV19 and TRBJ2-7; possibly TRBD1 for D (6 bases). The CDR3 runs to 13 residues. V lost 6 bases to trimming and J lost 6 bases, with 15 bases between them. Germline values: CDR1 LNHDA, CDR2 SQIVND (reference sequence). CDR3 sequence reads: CASSLMGHREQYF. DNA of the CDR3: TGTGCCAGTAGCCTTATGGGACATCGCGAGCAGTACTTC. The complete variable domain, with remaining parts taken from reference TRBV19 and TRBJ2-7, reads DGGITQSPKYLFRKEGQNVTLSCEQNLNHDAMYWYRQDPGQGLRLIYYSQIVNDFQKGDIAEGYSVSREKKESFPLTVTSAQKNPTAFYLCASSLMGHREQYFGPGTRLTVT.

The gene calls are TRBV10-2 and TRBJ2-3; 14 bases are shared with TRBD2. The V and J ends lost 7 bases and 2 bases, in that order; junction bases with no gene match: 5. The CDR3 covers 16 residues. Germline-derived CDR1 and CDR2 are WSHSY and SAAADI. For the CDR3, the DNA is TGCGCCAGCAACCCGACTAGCGGGAGGGCCACAGATACGCAGTATTTT. Its protein product is CASNPTSGRATDTQYF.

This chain connects TRBV24-1 to TRBJ2-1, with 7 bases that match TRBD2. Germline assignment: CDR1 KGHDR and CDR2 SFDVKD. The CDR3 consists of 14 residues. Losses at the gene ends were 4 bases for V and 6 bases for J; bases not matched to a gene: 5. CDR3 sequence reads: CATSESGTTNEQFF. The CDR3 nucleotides are TGTGCCACCAGTGAATCCGGGACTACCAATGAGCAGTTCTTC.

V and J are TRBV6-5 and TRBJ2-7; TRBD1 might be the D (5 bases). This CDR3 has 14 amino acids. V was trimmed by 8 bases and J by 3 bases, leaving 17 bases between them. CDR1 MNHEY and CDR2 SVGAGI come from the germline V gene. CDR3 nucleotide sequence: TGTGCCAGCGGGGCAACGGGCGTCCTCTACGAGCAGTACTTC. Its protein is CASGATGVLYEQYF.